This TCR beta chain derives from a study of T cell responses to AZD1222 COVID-19 vaccine. Points from the study as a whole: Two AZD1222 doses significantly raised spike-specific TCR breadth and depth over controls.

The repertoire was sequenced with immunoSEQ multiplex PCR; TCRdb's copy has only in-frame clones and lacks some. The top ten clones hold just under 6.5% of a sample with approximately 85,000 clones, approximately 86% of them seen once. Details on this clone: The antigen is not known.

Germline values: CDR1 SGHVS, CDR2 FQNEAQ. The CDR3 sequence is 15 residues long. Between the trimmed V and J ends, which lost 0 bases and 0 bases, there was a span of 8 bases. The sequence derives from an adult in good health. The chain carries TRBV7-8 and TRBJ1-1; D is ambiguous. The sequencing used peripheral blood, collected on day 0 of AZD1222 vaccination. The CDR3 DNA reads as TGTGCCAGCAGCTTAGCGGGGAGCCTGAACACTGAAGCTTTCTTT. Its protein product is CASSLAGSLNTEAFF.